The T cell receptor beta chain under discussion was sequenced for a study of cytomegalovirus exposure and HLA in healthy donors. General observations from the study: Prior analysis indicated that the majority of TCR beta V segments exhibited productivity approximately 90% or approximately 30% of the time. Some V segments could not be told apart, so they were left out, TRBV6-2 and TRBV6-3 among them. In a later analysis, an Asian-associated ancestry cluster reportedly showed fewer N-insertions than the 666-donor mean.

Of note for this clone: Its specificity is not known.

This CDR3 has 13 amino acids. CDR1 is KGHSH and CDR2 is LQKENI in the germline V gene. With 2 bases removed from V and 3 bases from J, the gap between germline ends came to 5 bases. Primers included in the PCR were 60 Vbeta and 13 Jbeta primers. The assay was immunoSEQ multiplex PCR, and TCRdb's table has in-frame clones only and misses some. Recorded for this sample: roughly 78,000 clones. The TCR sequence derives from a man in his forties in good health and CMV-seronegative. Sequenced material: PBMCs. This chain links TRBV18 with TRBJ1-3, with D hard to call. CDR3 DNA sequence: TGTGCCAGCTCACCAGTCCGTGGAAACACCATATATTTT. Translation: CASSPVRGNTIYF. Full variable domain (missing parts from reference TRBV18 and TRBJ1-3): NAGVMQNPRHLVRRRGQEARLRCSPMKGHSHVYWYRQLPEEGLKFMVYLQKENIIDESGMPKERFSAEFPKEGPSILRIQQVVRGDSAAYFCASSPVRGNTIYFGEGSWLTVV.